This TCR beta chain was profiled in a study of radiotherapy plus CTLA-4 blockade in lung cancer. V lost 0 bases and J lost 9; bases outside the gene matches: 13. Germline loops: CDR1 SGDLS, CDR2 YYNGEE. This CDR3 spans 16 amino acids. TCRdb's copy holds only in-frame clones and misses some; the assay was immunoSEQ multiplex PCR. The data show 110,000 or so clones, with 78% seen just once and about 5% held by the top ten. The receptor was derived from a human donor with non-small cell lung cancer who had a partial response to radiotherapy plus ipilimumab. Source: peripheral blood, taken from a patient treated with radiotherapy plus ipilimumab. The rearrangement uses TRBV9 and TRBJ2-3; TRBD2 aligns across 7 bases. Here the CDR3 DNA reads TGTGCCAGCAGCGTAGGTGGGGACTATGCCTCGTACACGCAGTATTTT. Encoded protein: CASSVGGDYASYTQYF.